A single sample is the source of the 14 T cell receptor beta chains below, sequenced in a study of blood T cell repertoires in COVID-19. Here immunoSEQ multiplex PCR was the method, and the copy in TCRdb shows in-frame clones only, minus some. The table shows a few hundred thousand clones, with 70% to 85% occurring only once. Sequencing input: peripheral blood. The receptors stem from a human donor with acute or convalescent COVID-19. The donor label of this sample is uncertain.

The V and J genes are TRBV5-1 and TRBJ1-1, with a tentative D call TRBD1 (6 bases). V was clipped by 4 bases and J by 5 bases, with 18 bases between them. CDR3 size: 15 residues. Germline assignment: CDR1 SGHRS and CDR2 YFSETQ. The CDR3 nucleotides read TGCGCCAGCAGCCCGTTAGCCGGGACAATAACTGAAGCTTTCTTT. Translating it yields CASSPLAGTITEAFF.

The V and J genes are TRBV2 and TRBJ1-1; 9 bases match TRBD1. This CDR3 region has 18 residues. The germline CDR1 and CDR2 sequences are SNHLY and FYNNEI. V lost 6 bases to trimming and J lost 5 bases; unmatched junction nucleotides: 19. In DNA, the CDR3 is TGTGCCAGCAGGGTAAGAGGCCCCGGGACAGGGTACGGAACTGAAGCTTTCTTT. Translating gives CASRVRGPGTGYGTEAFF.

The chain uses TRBV7-9 and TRBJ2-7; possibly TRBD1 for D (6 bases). This CDR3 contains 14 residues. V shed 5 bases and J shed 2 bases, with 13 bases lying between them. Germline V gene data show CDR1 as SEHNR and CDR2 as FQNEAQ (reference sequence). This chain's CDR3 is CASSPPGAAYEQYF. DNA for the CDR3: TGTGCCAGCAGCCCTCCAGGGGCAGCCTACGAGCAGTACTTC.

J is TRBJ2-5 and V is TRBV10-1, with 8 bases fitting TRBD2. The CDR3 has 13 residues. Germline CDR1 WNHNN, CDR2 SYGVQD (reference sequence). V lost 4 bases to trimming and J lost 4 bases; unmatched junction nucleotides: 2. The chain's CDR3 is CASSAGGRETQYF. CDR3 in DNA: TGCGCCAGCAGTGCGGGGGGGCGAGAGACCCAGTACTTC.

The rearrangement joins TRBV7-6 to TRBJ2-1; 9 bases fit TRBD1. With 1 base clipped from V and 8 bases from J, the junction kept 6 bases outside the gene matches. This CDR3 has 15 amino acids. The germline CDR1 and CDR2 sequences are SGHVS and FNYEAQ. This CDR3 is CASSLGTGGGHEQFF. CDR3 nucleotide sequence: TGTGCCAGCAGCTTAGGCACAGGGGGCGGTCATGAGCAGTTCTTC.

The V gene is TRBV5-1, the J gene TRBJ1-6, with 7 bases matching TRBD1. Germline CDR1 SGHRS, CDR2 YFSETQ. The CDR3 covers 17 residues. Trimming cost V 5 bases and J 4 bases; bases outside gene matches: 12. The CDR3 loop is CASSSGTEARYNSPLHF. The CDR3, as DNA: TGCGCCAGCAGTTCAGGGACAGAAGCGCGTTATAATTCACCCCTCCACTTT.

V is TRBV7-9 and J is TRBJ1-5; D is unclear. Germline V lookup: CDR1 SEHNR, CDR2 FQNEAQ (reference sequence). CDR3 length equals 13 residues. V lost 1 base and J lost 7, with 8 bases in between. For the CDR3, the DNA is TGTGCCAGCAGCTTAGAGGGAGGGCAGCCCCAGCATTTT. Its protein is CASSLEGGQPQHF.

The genes are TRBV5-8 and TRBJ1-1; TRBD1 matches 7 bases. Germline values: CDR1 SGHTS, CDR2 YDEGEE. The CDR3 extends over 13 amino acids. V lost 0 bases and J lost 4; bases outside the gene matches: 0. In nucleotides, the CDR3 is TGTGCCAGCAGCTTGGACAGGGGCACTGAAGCTTTCTTT. Protein sequence: CASSLDRGTEAFF.

The chain uses TRBV19 and TRBJ2-1; TRBD2 aligns across 15 bases. V shed 6 bases, J shed 3 bases, and the junction held 0 bases outside the gene matches. Germline V gene data show CDR1 as LNHDA and CDR2 as SQIVND (reference sequence). This CDR3 region has 15 residues. This chain's CDR3 is CASRGLAGGYNEQFF. CDR3 bases: TGTGCCAGTAGGGGACTAGCGGGAGGCTACAATGAGCAGTTCTTC.

This clone has only one observation. The chain combines TRBV7-2 with TRBJ1-5; perhaps TRBD1 as D (6 bases). The germline V and J ends were trimmed by 6 bases and 2 bases, with 14 bases remaining between them. This CDR3 is built from 15 residues. Germline V CDR1 and CDR2: SGHTA, FQGNSA. DNA of the CDR3: TGTGCCAGCAGTCCGACCAGGGGTGGCAATCAGCCCCAGCATTTT. Translating it yields CASSPTRGGNQPQHF.

The chain couples TRBV29-1 to TRBJ1-2; no clear D. Looked up from germline, CDR1 is SQVTM and CDR2 is ANQGSEA. V was shortened by 4 bases and J by 6 bases, with 9 bases between the two germline ends. This CDR3 is 11 amino acids long. CDR3 sequence reads: CSVGLVNGYTF. For the CDR3, the DNA is TGCAGCGTTGGGCTGGTAAATGGCTACACCTTC.

The chain is built from TRBV18 and TRBJ2-3, with 11 nucleotides matching TRBD2. V gave up 3 bases and J gave up 8 bases; unmatched junction bases: 7. Per the germline V gene, CDR1 is KGHSH and CDR2 is LQKENI. The CDR3 loop spans 15 amino acids. The CDR3 sequence is CASSPNLAGGFTQYF. The CDR3 DNA sequence: TGTGCCAGCTCACCTAATCTAGCGGGGGGATTTACGCAGTATTTT.

The chain couples TRBV11-2 to TRBJ1-1; D unresolved. The CDR3 has 13 amino acids. Deletions cut 2 bases from V and 0 bases from J, with 4 bases between. Per the germline V gene, CDR1 is SGHAT and CDR2 is FQNNGV. CDR3 protein: CASSLWLNTEAFF. As DNA, the CDR3 is TGTGCCAGCAGCTTATGGCTGAACACTGAAGCTTTCTTT.

This clone was counted only a few times. The chain links TRBV2 to TRBJ1-2; D is perhaps TRBD1 (6 bases). Looked up from germline, CDR1 is SNHLY and CDR2 is FYNNEI. This CDR3 comprises 14 residues. V lost 5 bases and J lost 4, with 14 bases in between. The CDR3 protein is CASSNRVSSYGYTF. CDR3 sequence (DNA): TGTGCCAGCAGTAACAGGGTTTCATCCTATGGCTACACCTTC.